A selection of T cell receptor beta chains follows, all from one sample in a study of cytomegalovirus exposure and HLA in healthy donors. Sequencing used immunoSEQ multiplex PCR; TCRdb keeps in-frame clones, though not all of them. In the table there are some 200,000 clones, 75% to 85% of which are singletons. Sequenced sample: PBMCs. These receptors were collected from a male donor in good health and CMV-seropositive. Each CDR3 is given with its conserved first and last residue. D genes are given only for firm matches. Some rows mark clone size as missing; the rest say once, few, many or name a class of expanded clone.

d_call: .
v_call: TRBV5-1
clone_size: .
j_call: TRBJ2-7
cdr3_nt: TGCGCCAGCAGCTTGTCTACGGGAGTCGTCCACGAGCAGTACTTC
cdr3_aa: CASSLSTGVVHEQYF

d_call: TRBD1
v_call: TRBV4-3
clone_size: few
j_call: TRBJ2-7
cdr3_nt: TGCGCCAGCAGCCAAGAATTCCCCACCGGGACAGGGAGCTACGAGCAGTACTTC
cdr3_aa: CASSQEFPTGTGSYEQYF

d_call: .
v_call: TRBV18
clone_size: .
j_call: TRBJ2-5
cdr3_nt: TGTGCCAGCTCCCCGAGGGGAGGTCAAGAGACCCAGTACTTC
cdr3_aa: CASSPRGGQETQYF

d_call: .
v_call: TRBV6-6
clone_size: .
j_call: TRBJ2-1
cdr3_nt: TGTGCCAGCAGTGCCGACAAGTCCTACAATGAGCAGTTCTTC
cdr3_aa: CASSADKSYNEQFF

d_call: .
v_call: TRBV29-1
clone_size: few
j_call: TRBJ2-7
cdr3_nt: TGCAGCGCCCGCGGGGTGCCGAGCTCCTACGAGCAGTACTTC
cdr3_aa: CSARGVPSSYEQYF

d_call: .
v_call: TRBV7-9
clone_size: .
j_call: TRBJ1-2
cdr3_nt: TGTTCCAGCAGCTTACCCGGGAGGGCCTACACCTTC
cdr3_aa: CSSSLPGRAYTF

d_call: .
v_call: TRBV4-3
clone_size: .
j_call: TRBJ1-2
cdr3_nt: TGCGCCAGCAGCCCCCACCCAGCTAACTATGGCTACACCTTC
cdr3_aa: CASSPHPANYGYTF

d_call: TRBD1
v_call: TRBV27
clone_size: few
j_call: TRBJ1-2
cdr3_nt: TGTGCCAGCAGGACAGGGGGTAGGGTCGGCTACACCTTC
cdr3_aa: CASRTGGRVGYTF

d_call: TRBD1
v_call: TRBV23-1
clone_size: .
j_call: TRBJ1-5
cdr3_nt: TGCGCCAGCAGTCACGGGGGACAGGGTTCGGGGGATAGCAATCAGCCCCAGCATTTT
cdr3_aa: CASSHGGQGSGDSNQPQHF

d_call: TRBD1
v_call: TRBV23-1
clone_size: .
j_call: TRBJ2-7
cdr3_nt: TGCGCCAGCAGTCTATCGGGACAGGGTCTGGCCCAGCCGGAGGACGAGCAGTACTTC
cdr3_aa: CASSLSGQGLAQPEDEQYF

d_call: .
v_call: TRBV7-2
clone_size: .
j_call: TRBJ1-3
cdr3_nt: TGTGCCAGCAGCTTAGGTTTGGGGGGAGTTCGAAACACCATATATTTT
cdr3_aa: CASSLGLGGVRNTIYF

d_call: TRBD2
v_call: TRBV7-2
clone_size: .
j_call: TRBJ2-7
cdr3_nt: TGTGCCAGCAGCTTACGTCAGGGACTAGCGGGAGGCCGTCCCTACGAGCAGTACTTC
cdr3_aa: CASSLRQGLAGGRPYEQYF

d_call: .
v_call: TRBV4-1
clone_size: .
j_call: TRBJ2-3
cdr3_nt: TGCGCCAGCAGCCCCCAAGCGGCTAGCACAGATACGCAGTATTTT
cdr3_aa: CASSPQAASTDTQYF

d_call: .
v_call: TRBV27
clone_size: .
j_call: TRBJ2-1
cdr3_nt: TGTGCCAGCACCCCTTGGGGGGTGTCGTTTTACAATGAGCAGTTCTTC
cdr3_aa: CASTPWGVSFYNEQFF

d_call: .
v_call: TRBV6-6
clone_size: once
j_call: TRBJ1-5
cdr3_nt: TGTGCCAGCAGTTACACCAGGGGCAATCAGCCCCAGCATTTT
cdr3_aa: CASSYTRGNQPQHF

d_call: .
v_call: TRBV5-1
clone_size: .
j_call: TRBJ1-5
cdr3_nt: TGCGCCAGCAGCTTGGCGGGGGGAAGCAATCAGCCCCAGCATTTT
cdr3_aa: CASSLAGGSNQPQHF

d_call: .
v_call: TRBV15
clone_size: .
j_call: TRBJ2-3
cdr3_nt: TGTGCCACCAGCAGAGATCCGACGGGAGATACGCAGTATTTT
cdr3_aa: CATSRDPTGDTQYF

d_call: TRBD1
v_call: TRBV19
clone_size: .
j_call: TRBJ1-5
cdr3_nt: TGTGCCAGTCCGCCGGGACAGGGGATTCAGCCCCAGCATTTT
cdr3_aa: CASPPGQGIQPQHF

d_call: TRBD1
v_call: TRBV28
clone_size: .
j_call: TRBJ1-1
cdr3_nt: TGTGCCAGCAGTCCACCAAGAGGGACAGGGGGGAACACTGAAGCTTTCTTT
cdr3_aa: CASSPPRGTGGNTEAFF

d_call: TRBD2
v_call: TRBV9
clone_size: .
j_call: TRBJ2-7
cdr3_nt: TGTGCCAGCAGCGTGGGAGGGAATATCTACGAGCAGTACTTC
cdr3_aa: CASSVGGNIYEQYF

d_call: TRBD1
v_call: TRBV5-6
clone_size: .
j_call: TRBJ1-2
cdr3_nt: TGTGCCAGCAGCTTGGCAGGGGGCGAGGGCTACACCTTC
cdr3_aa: CASSLAGGEGYTF

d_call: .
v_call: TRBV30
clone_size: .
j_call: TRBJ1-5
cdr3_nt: TGTGCCTGGAGTGTACCAGGGGAGGGGGTACAGCCCCAGCATTTT
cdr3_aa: CAWSVPGEGVQPQHF

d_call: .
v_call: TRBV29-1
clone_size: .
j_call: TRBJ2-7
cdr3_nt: TGCAGCGTTGAAGGCAGGGGTTTCGACGAGCAGTACTTC
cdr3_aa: CSVEGRGFDEQYF

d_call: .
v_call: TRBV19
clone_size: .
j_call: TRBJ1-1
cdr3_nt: TGTGCCAGTTTTGAGACAAAGAACACTGAAGCTTTCTTT
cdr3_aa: CASFETKNTEAFF

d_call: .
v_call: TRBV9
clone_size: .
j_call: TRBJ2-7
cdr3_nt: TGTGCCAGCAGCGTAACAGGATTAGCCTACGAGCAGTACTTC
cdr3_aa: CASSVTGLAYEQYF

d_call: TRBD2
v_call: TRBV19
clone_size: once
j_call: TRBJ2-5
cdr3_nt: TGTGCCAGTAGGACTAGCGGGACTCAAGAGACCCAGTACTTC
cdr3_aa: CASRTSGTQETQYF

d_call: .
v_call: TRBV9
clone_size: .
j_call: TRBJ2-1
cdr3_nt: TGTGCCAGCAGCCCACGTCAGGGGCCAAACAATGAGCAGTTCTTC
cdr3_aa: CASSPRQGPNNEQFF

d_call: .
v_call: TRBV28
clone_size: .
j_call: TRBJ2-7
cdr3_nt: TGTGCCAGCAGTCGGGGGGCCGGGGAGCAGTACTTC
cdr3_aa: CASSRGAGEQYF

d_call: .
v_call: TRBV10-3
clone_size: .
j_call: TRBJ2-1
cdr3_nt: TGTGCCATCAGTGAGTCGGGGGTGGGGGGAAATGAGCAGTTCTTC
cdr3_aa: CAISESGVGGNEQFF

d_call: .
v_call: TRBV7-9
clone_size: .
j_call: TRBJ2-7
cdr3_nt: TGTTCCAGCAGCTTTTCTTCCTACGAGCAGTACTTC
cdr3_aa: CSSSFSSYEQYF

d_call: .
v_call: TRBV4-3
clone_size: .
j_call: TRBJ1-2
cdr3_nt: TGCGCCAGCAGCCGGGAACAGGGTTCCGGCTACACCTTC
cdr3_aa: CASSREQGSGYTF

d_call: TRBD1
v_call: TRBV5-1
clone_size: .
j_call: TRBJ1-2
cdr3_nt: TGCGCCAGCAGCCCCGAAAACAGGGGAGAACGCGGCTACACCTTC
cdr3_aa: CASSPENRGERGYTF

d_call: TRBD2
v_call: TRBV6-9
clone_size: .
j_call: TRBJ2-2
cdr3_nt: TGTGCCAGCAGTATAGGGGAGGGCACCGGGGAGCTGTTTTTT
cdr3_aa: CASSIGEGTGELFF

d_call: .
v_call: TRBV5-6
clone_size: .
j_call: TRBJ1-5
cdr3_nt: TGCGCCAGCAGCTCCAGGGTAAATCAGCCCCAGCATTTT
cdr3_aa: CASSSRVNQPQHF

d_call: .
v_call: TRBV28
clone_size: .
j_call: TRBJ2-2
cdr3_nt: TGTGCCAGCGTGATATCGGGAACCGGGGAGCTGTTTTTT
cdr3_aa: CASVISGTGELFF

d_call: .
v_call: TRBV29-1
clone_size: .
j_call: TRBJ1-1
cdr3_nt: TGCAGCGTTGGTACGGTCCCGGACAGGAACACTGAAGCTTTCTTT
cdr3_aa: CSVGTVPDRNTEAFF

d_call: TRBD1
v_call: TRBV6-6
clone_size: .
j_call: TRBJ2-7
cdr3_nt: TGTGCCAGCAGTACGCGGACAGGGAGCTACGAGCAGTACTTC
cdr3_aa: CASSTRTGSYEQYF

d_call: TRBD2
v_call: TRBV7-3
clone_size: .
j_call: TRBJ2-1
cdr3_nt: TGTGCCAGCAGCTCTCCGACTAGCGGGGGGATCAATGAGCAGTTCTTC
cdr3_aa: CASSSPTSGGINEQFF

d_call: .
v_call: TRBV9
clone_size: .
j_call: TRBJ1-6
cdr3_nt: TGTGTCAGCAGCCCGCGGGGGACTTCACCCCTCCACTTT
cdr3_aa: CVSSPRGTSPLHF